What follows is one T cell receptor beta chain and its context. The sample comes from a study of cytomegalovirus exposure and HLA in healthy donors. PCR was performed using 60 Vbeta and 13 Jbeta primers. Sequenced by immunoSEQ multiplex PCR; TCRdb stores in-frame clones only, minus some. The repertoire consists of 180,000 or so clones, with 82% occurring once and the leading ten covering over 5%. The CDR3 is 15 amino acids. The germline V gene has CDR1 LNHDA and CDR2 SQIVND (reference sequence). V shed 2 bases and J shed 2 bases, with 12 bases lying between them. Material for sequencing was PBMCs. V is TRBV19 and J is TRBJ2-5; D might be TRBD1 (5 bases). This clonotype was obtained from a woman in her fifties or sixties in good health and CMV-seropositive. As DNA, the CDR3 is TGTGCCAGTAGTATATTGGCAGGGCAACAAGAGACCCAGTACTTC. Translating gives CASSILAGQQETQYF. Using reference TRBV19 and TRBJ2-5 for the parts outside the CDR3, the full variable domain is DGGITQSPKYLFRKEGQNVTLSCEQNLNHDAMYWYRQDPGQGLRLIYYSQIVNDFQKGDIAEGYSVSREKKESFPLTVTSAQKNPTAFYLCASSILAGQQETQYFGPGTRLLVL.